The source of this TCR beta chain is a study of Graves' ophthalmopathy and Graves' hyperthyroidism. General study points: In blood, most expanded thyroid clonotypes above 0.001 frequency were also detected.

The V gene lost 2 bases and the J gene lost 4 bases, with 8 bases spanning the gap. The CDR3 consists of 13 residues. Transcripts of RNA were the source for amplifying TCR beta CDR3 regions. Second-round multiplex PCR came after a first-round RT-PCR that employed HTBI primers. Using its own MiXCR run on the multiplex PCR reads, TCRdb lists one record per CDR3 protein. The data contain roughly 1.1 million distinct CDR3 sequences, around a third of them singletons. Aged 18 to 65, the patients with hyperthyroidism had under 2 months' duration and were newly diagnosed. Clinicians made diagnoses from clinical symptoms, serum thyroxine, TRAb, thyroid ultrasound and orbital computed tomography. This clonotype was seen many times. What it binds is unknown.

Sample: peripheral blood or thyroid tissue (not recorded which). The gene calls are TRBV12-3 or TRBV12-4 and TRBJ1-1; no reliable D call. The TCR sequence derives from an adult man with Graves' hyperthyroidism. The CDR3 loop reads CASSLKSSTEAFF. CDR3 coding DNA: TGTGCCAGCAGTTTAAAGAGTAGCACTGAAGCTTTCTTT.